This paragraph reports one TCR beta chain. Its antigen remains unidentified. This sample is part of a study of shared clonotypes between healthy human individuals. General study findings and limits: Several donors held about 5% of naive CD4 clonotypes in common. Naive subsets, compared against memory subsets, generally had larger estimated richness values.

CDR3 length: 16 amino acids. V dropped 3 bases and J dropped 6 bases, with 18 bases sitting between them. Germline V gives CDR1 SGDLS, CDR2 YYNGEE. The table came from immunoSEQ multiplex PCR; TCRdb's copy has only in-frame clones and leaves some out. The sample has around 2.5 million clones; over 85% are singletons. The study separated CD4+ cells into CD45RA+ naive and CD45RA-negative memory subsets. The chain has TRBV9 and TRBJ1-4, with D unresolved. Source material: naive CD4+ T cells from PBMCs. The subset denotes: CD45RA+ positively selected. The receptor was derived from a man younger than 35 in good health. Some clones in this sample may be carry-over from other donors' samples. In DNA form, the CDR3 reads TGTGCCAGCAGCGCGAGGGTGATGACCGGAGATGAAAAACTGTTTTTT. Translating gives CASSARVMTGDEKLFF.